This entry is about one TCR beta chain. The data originate from a study of cytomegalovirus exposure and HLA in healthy donors. 13 Jbeta primers and 60 Vbeta primers were used for the PCR. TCRdb's copy holds only in-frame clones and misses some; the assay was immunoSEQ multiplex PCR. This sample has hundreds of thousands of clones; over 85% occur once, and the top ten carry approximately 2.4%. The CDR3 runs to 13 residues. Germline V gene sequence: CDR1 GTSNPN, CDR2 SVGIG (reference sequence). The specimen sequenced was PBMCs. V and J are TRBV30 and TRBJ2-5; weak D call: TRBD2 (6 bases). The end of the DNA aligns better with TRBJ2-7, so the J call may be wrong. The origin of this receptor is a woman aged 18-29 years in good health and CMV-seronegative. CDR3 region: CAWSGGELYEQYF. The CDR3 DNA follows: TGTGCCTGGAGTGGGGGGGAGTTGTACGAGCAGTACTTC.